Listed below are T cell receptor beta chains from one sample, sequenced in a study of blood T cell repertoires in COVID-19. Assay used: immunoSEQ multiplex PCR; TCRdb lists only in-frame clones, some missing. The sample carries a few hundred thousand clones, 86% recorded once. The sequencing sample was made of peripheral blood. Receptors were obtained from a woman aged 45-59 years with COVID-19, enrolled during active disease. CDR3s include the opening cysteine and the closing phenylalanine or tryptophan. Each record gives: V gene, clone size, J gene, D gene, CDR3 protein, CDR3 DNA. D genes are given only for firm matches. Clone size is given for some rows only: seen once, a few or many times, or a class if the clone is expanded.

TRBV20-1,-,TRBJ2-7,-,CSASRPGDYEQYF,TGCAGTGCTAGTCGGCCAGGGGACTACGAGCAGTACTTC
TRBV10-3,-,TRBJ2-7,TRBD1,CAIRLGQPLYEQYF,TGTGCCATCCGATTGGGACAGCCCCTCTACGAGCAGTACTTC
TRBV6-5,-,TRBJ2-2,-,CASSFFSSGNTGELFF,TGTGCCAGCAGTTTCTTTTCTTCGGGGAACACCGGGGAGCTGTTTTTT
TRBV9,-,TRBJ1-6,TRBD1,CASSPGQGTYNSPLHF,TGTGCCAGCAGCCCGGGACAGGGGACCTATAATTCACCCCTCCACTTT
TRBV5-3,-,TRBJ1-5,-,CARSLTIQQDQPQHF,TGTGCCAGAAGCTTGACGATACAGCAAGACCAGCCCCAGCATTTT
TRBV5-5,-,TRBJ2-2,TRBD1,CASSRGQYTGELFF,TGTGCCAGCAGCCGGGGACAGTATACCGGGGAGCTGTTTTTT
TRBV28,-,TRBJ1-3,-,CATWRAGTSGNTIYF,TGTGCCACCTGGAGGGCCGGAACCTCTGGAAACACCATATATTTT
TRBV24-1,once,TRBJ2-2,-,CATSDFGPRGTNTGELFF,TGTGCCACCAGTGATTTTGGCCCGAGGGGGACCAACACCGGGGAGCTGTTTTTT
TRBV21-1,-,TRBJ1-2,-,CASSKGHYGYTF,TGTGCCAGCAGCAAAGGACATTATGGCTACACCTTC
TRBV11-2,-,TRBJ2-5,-,CASSPGTSVQETQYF,TGTGCCAGCAGCCCTGGCACTAGTGTCCAAGAGACCCAGTACTTC
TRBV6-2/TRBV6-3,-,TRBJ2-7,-,CASSKGHHYEQYF,TGTGCCAGCAGTAAGGGACACCACTACGAGCAGTACTTC
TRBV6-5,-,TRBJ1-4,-,CASSYGGEKLFF,TGTGCCAGCAGTTACGGCGGTGAAAAACTGTTTTTT
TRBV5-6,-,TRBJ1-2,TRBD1,CASSEGTGGGYGYTF,TGTGCCAGCAGCGAGGGCACAGGGGGCGGCTATGGCTACACCTTC
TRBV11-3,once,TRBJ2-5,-,CASSLERRGPLGLAETQYF,TGTGCCAGCAGCTTAGAGCGTAGGGGCCCCTTGGGCCTTGCAGAGACCCAGTACTTC
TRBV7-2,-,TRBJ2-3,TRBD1,CASSLGTGREGTQYF,TGTGCCAGCAGCTTAGGGACAGGGCGAGAGGGGACGCAGTATTTT
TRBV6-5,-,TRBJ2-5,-,CASSTQPSAETQYF,TGTGCCAGCAGCACACAGCCCTCGGCGGAGACCCAGTACTTC
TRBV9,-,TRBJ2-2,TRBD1,CASSVDRGPNGELFF,TGTGCCAGCAGCGTAGACAGGGGGCCTAACGGGGAGCTGTTTTTT
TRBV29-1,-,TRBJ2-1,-,CSAKPTLKYNEQFF,TGCAGCGCCAAACCTACCCTGAAGTACAATGAGCAGTTCTTC
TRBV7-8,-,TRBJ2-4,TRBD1,CASSLTGAGDIQYF,TGTGCCAGCAGCTTGACAGGGGCAGGCGACATTCAGTACTTC
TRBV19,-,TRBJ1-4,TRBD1,CASGLGQGTNEKLFF,TGTGCCAGTGGATTAGGACAGGGAACTAATGAAAAACTGTTTTTT
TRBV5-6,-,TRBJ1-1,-,CASSTRDENTEAFF,TGTGCCAGCAGCACCAGGGATGAGAACACTGAAGCTTTCTTT
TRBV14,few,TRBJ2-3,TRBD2,CASSQVPGGDTQYF,TGTGCCAGCAGCCAGGTTCCCGGGGGGGATACGCAGTATTTT
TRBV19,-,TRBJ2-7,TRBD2,CASSPFGGEQYF,TGTGCCAGTAGTCCATTCGGGGGGGAGCAGTACTTC
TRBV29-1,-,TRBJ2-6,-,CSVEEVSASSGANVLTF,TGCAGCGTTGAAGAGGTCAGCGCTAGCTCTGGGGCCAACGTCCTGACTTTC
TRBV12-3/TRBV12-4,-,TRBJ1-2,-,CASSPRRDGYTF,TGTGCCAGCAGCCCCCGGAGGGATGGCTACACCTTC
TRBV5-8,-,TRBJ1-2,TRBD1,CASSLRDSYGYTF,TGTGCCAGCAGCTTGAGGGACAGCTATGGCTACACCTTC
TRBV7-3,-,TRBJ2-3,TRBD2,CASSLSGGVTDTQYF,TGTGCCAGCAGCTTAAGCGGGGGGGTCACAGATACGCAGTATTTT
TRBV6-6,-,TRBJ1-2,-,CASSYSRTEGGYTF,TGTGCCAGCAGTTACTCGCGGACAGAGGGTGGCTACACCTTC
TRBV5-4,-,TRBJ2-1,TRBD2,CASSISGGLYNEQFF,TGTGCCAGCAGCATCAGCGGGGGACTCTACAATGAGCAGTTCTTC
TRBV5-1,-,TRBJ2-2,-,CASSPGTGELFF,TGCGCCAGCAGCCCAGGGACCGGGGAGCTGTTTTTT
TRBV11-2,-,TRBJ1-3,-,CASSLGRSGSGNTIYF,TGTGCCAGCAGCTTGGGGCGATCTGGCTCTGGAAACACCATATATTTT
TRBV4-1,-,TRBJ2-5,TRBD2,CASSYLPGLRKETQYF,TGCGCCAGCAGCTACCTCCCGGGACTAAGAAAAGAGACCCAGTACTTC
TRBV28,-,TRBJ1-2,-,CASSLSPTGSYGYTF,TGTGCCAGCAGTTTAAGTCCTACAGGGAGCTATGGCTACACCTTC
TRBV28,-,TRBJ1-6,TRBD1,CASSLRTGVGDSPLHF,TGTGCCAGCAGTCTCAGGACAGGGGTAGGGGATTCACCCCTCCACTTT
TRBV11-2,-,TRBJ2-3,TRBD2,CASSLGPGGAGTQYF,TGTGCCAGCAGCTTAGGACCCGGGGGGGCCGGTACGCAGTATTTT
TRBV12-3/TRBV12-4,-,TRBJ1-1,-,CASKQGRTEAFF,TGTGCCAGCAAGCAGGGAAGGACTGAAGCTTTCTTT
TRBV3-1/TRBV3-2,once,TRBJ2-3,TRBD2,CASSQDMSGGRDTQYF,TGTGCCAGCAGCCAAGATATGAGCGGGGGGAGGGATACGCAGTATTTT
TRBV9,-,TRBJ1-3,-,CASSVAGLSGNTIYF,TGTGCCAGCAGCGTAGCAGGGCTCTCTGGAAACACCATATATTTT
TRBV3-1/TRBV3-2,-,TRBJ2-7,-,CASSQGRGRGYEQYF,TGTGCCAGCAGCCAGGGGCGGGGCCGTGGGTACGAGCAGTACTTC
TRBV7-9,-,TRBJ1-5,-,CASSLSDSNQPQHF,TGTGCCAGCAGCTTAAGCGATAGCAATCAGCCCCAGCATTTT
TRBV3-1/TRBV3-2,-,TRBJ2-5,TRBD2,CASSQGGSGGHQETQYF,TGTGCCAGCAGCCAAGGGGGCAGCGGGGGACACCAAGAGACCCAGTACTTC
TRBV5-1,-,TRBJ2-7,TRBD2,CASSLKAGGSYEQYF,TGCGCCAGCAGCTTGAAAGCGGGGGGGAGCTACGAGCAGTACTTC
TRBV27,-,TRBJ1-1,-,CASSPPLIVGGQKLTFF,TGTGCCAGCAGTCCCCCTCTGATTGTGGGCGGACAGAAATTGACTTTCTTT
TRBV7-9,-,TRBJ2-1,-,CASSTIGSSYNEQFF,TGTGCCAGCAGTACGATCGGGAGCTCCTACAATGAGCAGTTCTTC
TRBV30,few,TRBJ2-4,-,CAWSVGGTQKYF,TGTGCCTGGAGTGTAGGGGGTACTCAGAAGTACTTC
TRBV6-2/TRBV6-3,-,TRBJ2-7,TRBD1,CASRYRDRAGEQYF,TGTGCCAGCAGGTACCGGGACAGGGCTGGGGAGCAGTACTTC
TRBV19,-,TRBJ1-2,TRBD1,CASTGTGSNYGYTF,TGTGCCAGTACCGGGACAGGTTCCAACTATGGCTACACCTTC
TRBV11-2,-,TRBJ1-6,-,CASRRPGVGYYNSPLHF,TGTGCCAGCAGGCGTCCAGGGGTTGGGTACTATAATTCACCCCTCCACTTT
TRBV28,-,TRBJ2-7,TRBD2,CATHRTRSSYEQYF,TGTGCCACCCATCGGACTAGGAGCTCCTACGAGCAGTACTTC
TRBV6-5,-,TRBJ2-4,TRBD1,CASTPGQGTIQYF,TGTGCCAGCACCCCGGGACAGGGTACCATTCAGTACTTC
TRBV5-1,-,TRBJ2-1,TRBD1,CASSLWTGYNEQFF,TGCGCCAGCAGCTTATGGACAGGGTACAATGAGCAGTTCTTC